The clone carrying this T cell receptor beta chain was detected a few times. The template was genomic DNA from peripheral blood, not RNA. This CDR3 spans 15 amino acids. Trimming at V came to 1 base and at J to 4 bases, leaving 3 bases not matched to a gene. The V gene's germline CDR1 is SGHRS and CDR2 YFSETQ. Multiplex touch-down PCR with TRB-A/B primers amplified rearranged V-D-J TRB sequences. Each CDR3 protein is one row after TCRdb ran MiXCR on the multiplex PCR reads. The table has roughly 6,400 distinct CDR3 sequences, approximately 20% seen once; the top ten hold roughly 2.8%. This sample is part of a study of T cell repertoires in aging, cancer and after chemotherapy.

The TCR was taken from a human donor with a blood cancer. Sample: blood. V and J are TRBV5-1 and TRBJ2-5; TRBD2 matches at 11 bases. In DNA, the CDR3 is TGCGCCAGCAGCTTGTTAGCGGGAGGGCGAGAGACCCAGTACTTC. Translated, it gives CASSLLAGGRETQYF.